The 20 T cell receptor beta chains presented below share a single source sample, sequenced in a study of T cell responses to AZD1222 COVID-19 vaccine. Measured with immunoSEQ multiplex PCR; TCRdb has only the in-frame clones, and not every one. The repertoire includes approximately 90,000 clones, 85% to 90% of them detected once, and around 3.5% sits in the top ten. Sequencing was performed on peripheral blood, taken on day 0 of AZD1222 vaccination. Every receptor here comes from an adult in good health.

This chain links TRBV3-1 (or the pseudogene TRBV3-2) with TRBJ1-2; no reliable D call. CDR1 is LGHDT and CDR2 is YNNKEL in the germline V gene (reference sequence). The CDR3 is 14 residues long. V dropped 0 bases and J dropped 2 bases, with 7 bases sitting between them. CDR3 DNA: TGTGCCAGCAGCCAAGATCCGGTAAACTATGGCTACACCTTC. Translation: CASSQDPVNYGYTF.

Points on this clone: The germline gene is not matched at one end of the junction; a read error may be the cause. V and J are TRBV7-7 and TRBJ1-6, with 10 bases lining up with TRBD1. CDR3 length: 15 amino acids. Germline CDR1 and CDR2: SSHAT and FNYEAQ (reference sequence). CDR3 sequence: CASSLEDRGQSPLHF. CDR3 nucleotide sequence: TGTGCTAGCAGCTTAGAAGACAGGGGGCAATCACCCCTCCACTTT.

This sequence joins TRBV7-9 and TRBJ1-4, with 8 bases that match TRBD1. CDR3 length equals 15 residues. Germline loops: CDR1 SEHNR, CDR2 FQNEAQ (reference sequence). V shed 6 bases and J 3 bases; nucleotides not matched to a gene: 6. CDR3 coding DNA: TGTGCCAGCAGAGCCAGGGGGCTAGCTAATGAAAAACTGTTTTTT. It codes for CASRARGLANEKLFF.

The chain links TRBV3-1 (or the pseudogene TRBV3-2) to TRBJ2-3; 7 bases are a match to TRBD1. Germline V gives CDR1 LGHDT, CDR2 YNNKEL (reference sequence). The CDR3 runs to 18 residues. J lost 4 bases, V lost 3 bases, and 16 bases had no gene match. DNA for the CDR3: TGTGCCAGCAGCCACTTCATCTCGTCGGGGCAGGGGGCAGATACGCAGTATTTT. As protein: CASSHFISSGQGADTQYF.

The chain has TRBV7-2 and TRBJ2-7; D might be TRBD1 (6 bases). The ends were cut back, 5 bases at V and 3 bases at J, with 14 bases in the middle. Germline lookup yields CDR1 SGHTA and CDR2 FQGNSA. This CDR3 is 14 amino acids long. In nucleotides, the CDR3 is TGTGCCAGCAGCCCCTCACAGGGATTCTACGAGCAGTACTTC. Translating it yields CASSPSQGFYEQYF.

V usage is TRBV11-2 and J usage is TRBJ1-1; D possibly corresponds to TRBD1 (5 bases). The germline CDR1 and CDR2 sequences are SGHAT and FQNNGV. The CDR3 is 14 amino acids. The V end was cut by 5 bases, the J end by 3 bases, with 13 bases between. Here the CDR3 DNA reads TGTGCCAGCAGCGCCAATTCAGGGTACACTGAAGCTTTCTTT. Its translation: CASSANSGYTEAFF. Looking up the rest from reference TRBV11-2 and TRBJ1-1 gives the full variable domain: EAGVAQSPRYKIIEKRQSVAFWCNPISGHATLYWYQQILGQGPKLLIQFQNNGVVDDSQLPKDRFSAERLKGVDSTLKIQPAKLEDSAVYLCASSANSGYTEAFFGQGTRLTVV.

Relative to its sample, this clone is medium-sized. The chain recombines TRBV6-1 with TRBJ1-2, with D uncertain. Trimming took off 3 bases at V and 2 bases at J, with 7 bases between the two ends. The CDR3 is 13 residues long. Germline values: CDR1 MNHNS, CDR2 SASEGT. The CDR3 sequence is CASSEQENYGYTF. Written as DNA, the CDR3 is TGTGCCAGCAGTGAGCAGGAGAACTATGGCTACACCTTC.

J is TRBJ2-7 and V is TRBV19, with a possible D match to TRBD2 (5 bases). Trimming pared 6 bases from V and 3 bases from J, leaving 18 bases between. CDR3 size: 15 residues. In germline, CDR1 is LNHDA, CDR2 SQIVND (reference sequence). The CDR3 protein is CASSFRETTHYEQYF. The CDR3, as DNA: TGTGCCAGTAGCTTTAGGGAGACTACCCACTACGAGCAGTACTTC.

The chain carries TRBV5-4 and TRBJ1-3, with TRBD1 identical over 7 bases. This CDR3 spans 14 amino acids. The V gene end was trimmed by 7 bases and the J gene end by 3 bases; junction bases not matched to a gene: 7. Germline CDR1 reads SGHNT; CDR2 reads YYREEE (reference sequence). The chain's CDR3 is CASGGQGDGNTIYF. The DNA for the CDR3 is TGTGCCAGCGGGGGGCAGGGGGATGGAAACACCATATATTTT.

The chain joins TRBV5-1 to TRBJ1-2; 10 bases agree with TRBD1. Trimming removed 0 bases from V and 7 bases from J; junction bases left unmatched: 6. The CDR3 covers 15 residues. CDR1 is SGHRS, CDR2 YFSETQ, per germline. CDR3 protein: CASSLDGQGGPGYTF. As DNA, the CDR3 is TGCGCCAGCAGCTTGGACGGACAGGGGGGGCCTGGCTACACCTTC.

The genes are TRBV12-3 or TRBV12-4 and TRBJ2-1; D remains unclear. V was pared by 3 bases and J by 9 bases, with 9 bases between. The CDR3 has 12 amino acids. The CDR3 loop is CASSLELSEQFF. In nucleotides, the CDR3 is TGTGCCAGCAGTTTGGAGCTCAGTGAGCAGTTCTTC.

This sequence joins TRBV5-1 and TRBJ2-3; TRBD1 matches at 7 bases. V was pared by 4 bases and J by 6 bases, with 5 bases of the junction left unmatched. This CDR3 comprises 13 residues. Germline V lookup: CDR1 SGHRS, CDR2 YFSETQ. DNA of the CDR3: TGCGCCAGCAGCGGAGACAGGGCTGATACGCAGTATTTT. Protein sequence: CASSGDRADTQYF.

The chain links TRBV13 to TRBJ2-7; 12 bases fit TRBD1. CDR3 size: 17 residues. The germline V gene encodes CDR1 PRHDT and CDR2 FYEKMQ (reference sequence). V lost 0 bases, J lost 6 bases, and 9 bases stayed unmatched. CDR3 coding DNA: TGTGCCAGCAGCTTAGGCAGGGAGGGACAGGGGGCGGCCGAGCAGTACTTC. Protein sequence: CASSLGREGQGAAEQYF.

The rearrangement uses TRBV11-1 and TRBJ1-4, with a tentative D call TRBD1 (5 bases). The germline CDR1 and CDR2 sequences are SGHAT and FQDESV (reference sequence). The CDR3 loop spans 14 amino acids. Trimming cost V 3 bases and J 7 bases, with 12 bases left between them. The CDR3 DNA reads as TGTGCCAGCAGCTTCGGGACGTGGCCTGAAAAACTGTTTTTT. Protein sequence: CASSFGTWPEKLFF.

The chain uses TRBV18 and TRBJ2-1; tentative D call: TRBD2 (6 bases). CDR1 and CDR2 (germline): KGHSH, LQKENI. The CDR3 length is 15 residues. V gave up 4 bases and J gave up 6 bases, with 16 bases separating them. The CDR3 sequence: CASSRGRRETNEQFF. CDR3 bases: TGTGCCAGCTCACGTGGACGGAGGGAAACCAATGAGCAGTTCTTC.

The chain couples TRBV13 to TRBJ1-1; 7 positions match TRBD1. The J segment lost 6 bases and the V segment lost 5 bases, leaving 12 bases of the junction unmatched. CDR3 length: 15 residues. The germline CDR1 and CDR2 sequences are PRHDT and FYEKMQ (reference sequence). In DNA, the CDR3 is TGTGCCAGCAGCCCAAGCTTAGACAGGGCGCCTGAAGCTTTCTTT. This sequence encodes CASSPSLDRAPEAFF.

The chain carries TRBV5-4 and TRBJ1-2, with D uncertain. V was shortened by 0 bases and J by 2 bases, with 8 bases between the two germline ends. The CDR3 has 14 residues. The germline V gene encodes CDR1 SGHNT and CDR2 YYREEE (reference sequence). The CDR3 loop is CASSLALRNYGYTF. The CDR3 coding sequence is TGTGCCAGCAGCTTGGCGCTTAGGAACTATGGCTACACCTTC.

V gene TRBV18 combines with J gene TRBJ1-4; TRBD1 might be the D (6 bases). Trimming removed 4 bases at V and 8 bases at J, with 20 bases between. Germline CDR1 KGHSH, CDR2 LQKENI. There are 16 residues in the CDR3. The CDR3 bases are TGTGCCAGCTCACGGTTAAGGGGTCGACAGGACGAAAAACTGTTTTTT. Amino acids: CASSRLRGRQDEKLFF.

The rearrangement links TRBV27 to TRBJ1-4; no clear D gene. The germline V gene has CDR1 MNHEY and CDR2 SMNVEV (reference sequence). The CDR3 consists of 13 residues. V lost 4 bases and J 6 bases, leaving 9 bases between the germline ends. The CDR3 nucleotides read TGTGCCAGCAGTTCCACCTCCTATGAAAAACTGTTTTTT. Residues: CASSSTSYEKLFF.

The chain combines TRBV5-1 with TRBJ2-3; D remains unclear. Trimming cost V 4 bases and J 2 bases, with 11 bases left between them. Germline CDR1 reads SGHRS; CDR2 reads YFSETQ. This CDR3 has 14 amino acids. The CDR3 region is CASSIDGVTDTQYF. The CDR3 nucleotides are TGCGCCAGCAGCATCGATGGGGTCACAGATACGCAGTATTTT. Combining the CDR3 with reference TRBV5-1 and TRBJ2-3 gives the whole variable domain KAGVTQTPRYLIKTRGQQVTLSCSPISGHRSVSWYQQTPGQGLQFLFEYFSETQRNKGNFPGRFSGRQFSNSRSEMNVSTLELGDSALYLCASSIDGVTDTQYFGPGTRLTVL.